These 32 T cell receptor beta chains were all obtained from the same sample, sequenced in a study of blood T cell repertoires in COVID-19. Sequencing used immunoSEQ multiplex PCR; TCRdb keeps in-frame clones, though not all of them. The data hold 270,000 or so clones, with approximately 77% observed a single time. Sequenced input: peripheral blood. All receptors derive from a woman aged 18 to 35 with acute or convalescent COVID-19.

The CDR3 sequence: CATGGGAREKLFF. Here the CDR3 DNA reads TGTGCCACAGGCGGGGGAGCTAGGGAAAAACTGTTTTTT. This chain connects TRBV2 to TRBJ1-4; tentatively, D is TRBD1 (5 bases). The CDR3 has 13 residues. Germline V gene data show CDR1 as SNHLY and CDR2 as FYNNEI. V was cut by 10 bases and J by 8 bases, with 17 bases left in between.

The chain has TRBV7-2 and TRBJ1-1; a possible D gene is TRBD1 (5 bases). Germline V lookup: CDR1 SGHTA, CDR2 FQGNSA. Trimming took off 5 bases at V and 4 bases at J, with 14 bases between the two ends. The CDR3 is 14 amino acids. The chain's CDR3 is CASSPGGVGTEAFF. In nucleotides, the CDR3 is TGTGCCAGCAGCCCGGGGGGGGTGGGCACTGAAGCTTTCTTT.

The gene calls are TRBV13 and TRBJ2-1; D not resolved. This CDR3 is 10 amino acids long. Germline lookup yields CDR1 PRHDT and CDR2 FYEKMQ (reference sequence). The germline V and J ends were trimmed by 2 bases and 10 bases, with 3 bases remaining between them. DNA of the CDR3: TGTGCCAGCAGCTTACAGGAGCAGTTCTTC. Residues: CASSLQEQFF.

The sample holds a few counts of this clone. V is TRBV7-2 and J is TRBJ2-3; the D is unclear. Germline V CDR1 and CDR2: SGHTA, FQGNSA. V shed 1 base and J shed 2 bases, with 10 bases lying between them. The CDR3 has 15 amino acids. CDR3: CASSLVGDYTDTQYF. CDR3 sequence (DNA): TGTGCCAGCAGCTTAGTTGGAGATTACACAGATACGCAGTATTTT.

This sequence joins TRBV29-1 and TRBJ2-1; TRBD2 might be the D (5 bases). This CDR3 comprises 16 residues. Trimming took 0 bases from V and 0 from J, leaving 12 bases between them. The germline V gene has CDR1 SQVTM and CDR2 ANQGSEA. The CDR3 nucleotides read TGCAGCGTTGAAGACCCCACGGGGAGCTCCTACAATGAGCAGTTCTTC. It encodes CSVEDPTGSSYNEQFF.

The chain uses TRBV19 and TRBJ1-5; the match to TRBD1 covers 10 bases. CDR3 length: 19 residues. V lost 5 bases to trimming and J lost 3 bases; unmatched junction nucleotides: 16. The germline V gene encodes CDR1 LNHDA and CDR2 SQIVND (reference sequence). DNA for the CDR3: TGTGCCAGTAGTGCCCGGGACAGGGGAATGCTTCCCCCCAATCAGCCCCAGCATTTT. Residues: CASSARDRGMLPPNQPQHF.

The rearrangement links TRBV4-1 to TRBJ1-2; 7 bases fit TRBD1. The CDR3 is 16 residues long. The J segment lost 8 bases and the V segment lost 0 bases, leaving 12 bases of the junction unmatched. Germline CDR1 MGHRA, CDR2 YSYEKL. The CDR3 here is CASSQDLDRVRGGYTF. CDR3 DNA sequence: TGCGCCAGCAGCCAAGATCTCGACAGGGTGAGAGGGGGCTACACCTTC.

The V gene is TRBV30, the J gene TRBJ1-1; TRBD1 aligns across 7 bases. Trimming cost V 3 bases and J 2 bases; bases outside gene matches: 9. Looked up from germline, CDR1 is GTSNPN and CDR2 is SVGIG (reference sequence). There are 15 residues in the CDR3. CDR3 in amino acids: CAWRRNRGPNTEAFF. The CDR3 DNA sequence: TGTGCCTGGAGAAGGAACAGGGGACCTAACACTGAAGCTTTCTTT.

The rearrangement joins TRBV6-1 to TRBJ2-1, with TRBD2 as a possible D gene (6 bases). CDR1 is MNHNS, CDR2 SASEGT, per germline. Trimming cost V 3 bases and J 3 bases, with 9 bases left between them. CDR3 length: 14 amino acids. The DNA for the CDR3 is TGTGCCAGCAGTGAGGCGGGGTACTACAATGAGCAGTTCTTC. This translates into CASSEAGYYNEQFF.

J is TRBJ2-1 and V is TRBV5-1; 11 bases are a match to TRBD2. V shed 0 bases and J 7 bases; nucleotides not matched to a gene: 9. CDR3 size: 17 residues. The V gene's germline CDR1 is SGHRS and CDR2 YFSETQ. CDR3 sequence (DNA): TGCGCCAGCAGCTTGGCCCCCCTAGCGGGGGGTCGGAATGAGCAGTTCTTC. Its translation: CASSLAPLAGGRNEQFF.

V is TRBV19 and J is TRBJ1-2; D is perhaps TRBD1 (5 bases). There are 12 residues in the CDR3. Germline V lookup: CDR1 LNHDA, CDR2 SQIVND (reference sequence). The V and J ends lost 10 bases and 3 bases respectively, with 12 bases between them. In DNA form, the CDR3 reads TGTGCCACCTCGCGGGGCTACTATGGCTACACCTTC. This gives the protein CATSRGYYGYTF.

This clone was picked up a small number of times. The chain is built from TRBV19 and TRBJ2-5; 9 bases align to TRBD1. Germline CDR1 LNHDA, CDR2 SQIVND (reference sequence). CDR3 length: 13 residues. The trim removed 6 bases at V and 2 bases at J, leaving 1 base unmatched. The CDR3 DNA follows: TGTGCCAGTAGAGGGACAGGGCAAGAGACCCAGTACTTC. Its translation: CASRGTGQETQYF.

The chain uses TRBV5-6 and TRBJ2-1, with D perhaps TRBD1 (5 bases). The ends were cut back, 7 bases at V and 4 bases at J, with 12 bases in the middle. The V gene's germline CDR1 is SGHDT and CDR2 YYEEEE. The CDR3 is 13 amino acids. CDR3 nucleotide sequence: TGTGCCAGCCAAAGACAGAGATACAATGAGCAGTTCTTC. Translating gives CASQRQRYNEQFF.

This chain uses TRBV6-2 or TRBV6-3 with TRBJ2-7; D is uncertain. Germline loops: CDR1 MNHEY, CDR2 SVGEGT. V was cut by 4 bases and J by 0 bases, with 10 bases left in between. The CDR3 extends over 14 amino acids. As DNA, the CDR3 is TGTGCCAGCAGTTGGGCAGCCTCCTCCTACGAGCAGTACTTC. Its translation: CASSWAASSYEQYF.

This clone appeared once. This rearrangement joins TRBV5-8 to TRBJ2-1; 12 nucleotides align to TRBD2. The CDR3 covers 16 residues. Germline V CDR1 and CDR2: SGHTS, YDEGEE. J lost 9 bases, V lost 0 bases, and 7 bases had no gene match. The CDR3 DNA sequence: TGTGCCAGCAGCTTGGGTCTAGCGGGAGGGTCGGCTGAGCAGTTCTTC. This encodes CASSLGLAGGSAEQFF. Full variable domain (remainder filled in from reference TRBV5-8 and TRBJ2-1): EAGVTQSPTHLIKTRGQQATLRCSPISGHTSVYWYQQALGLGLQFLLWYDEGEERNRGNFPPRFSGRQFPNYSSELNVNALELEDSALYLCASSLGLAGGSAEQFFGPGTRLTVL.

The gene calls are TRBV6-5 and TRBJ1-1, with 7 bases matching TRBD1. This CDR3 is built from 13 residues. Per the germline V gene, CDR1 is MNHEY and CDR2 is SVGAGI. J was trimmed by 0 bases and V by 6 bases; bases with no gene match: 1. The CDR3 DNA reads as TGTGCCAGCAGGGACAGGTTGAACACTGAAGCTTTCTTT. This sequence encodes CASRDRLNTEAFF.

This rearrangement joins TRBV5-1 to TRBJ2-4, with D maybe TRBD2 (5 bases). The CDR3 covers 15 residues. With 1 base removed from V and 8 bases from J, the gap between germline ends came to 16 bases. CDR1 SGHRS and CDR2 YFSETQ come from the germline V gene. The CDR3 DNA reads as TGCGCCAGCAGCTTGTCTGACTATGAAAGGGACATTCAGTACTTC. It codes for CASSLSDYERDIQYF.

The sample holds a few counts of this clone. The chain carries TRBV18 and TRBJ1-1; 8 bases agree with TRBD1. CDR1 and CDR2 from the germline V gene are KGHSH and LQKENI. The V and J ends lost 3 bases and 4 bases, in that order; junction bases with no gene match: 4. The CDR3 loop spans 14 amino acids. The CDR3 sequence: CASSPQQGGTEAFF. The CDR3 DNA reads TGTGCCAGCTCACCTCAACAGGGGGGCACTGAAGCTTTCTTT.

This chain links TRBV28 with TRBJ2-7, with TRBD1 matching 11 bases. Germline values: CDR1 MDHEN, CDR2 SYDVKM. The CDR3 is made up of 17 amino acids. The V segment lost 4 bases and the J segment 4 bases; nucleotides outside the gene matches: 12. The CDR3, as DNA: TGTGCCAGCAGTTCGGGACAGGGGGACCTATGGGGATACGAGCAGTACTTC. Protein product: CASSSGQGDLWGYEQYF.

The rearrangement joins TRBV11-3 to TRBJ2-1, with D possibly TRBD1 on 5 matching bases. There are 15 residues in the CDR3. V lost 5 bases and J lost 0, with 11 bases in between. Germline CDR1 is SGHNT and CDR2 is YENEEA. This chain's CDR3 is CASSARQSSYNEQFF. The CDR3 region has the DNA TGTGCCAGCAGCGCGCGACAGAGCTCCTACAATGAGCAGTTCTTC.

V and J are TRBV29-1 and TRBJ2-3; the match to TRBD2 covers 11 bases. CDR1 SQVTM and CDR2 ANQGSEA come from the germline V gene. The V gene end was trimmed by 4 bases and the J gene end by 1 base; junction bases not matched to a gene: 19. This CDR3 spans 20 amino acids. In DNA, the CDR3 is TGCAGCGTTGTCCCGACTAGCGGGATAGCCCCTCGCGGCCGCACAGATACGCAGTATTTT. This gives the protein CSVVPTSGIAPRGRTDTQYF.

CDR3 region: CASSPSSGREAYEQYF. Written as DNA, the CDR3 is TGTGCCAGCTCACCCTCATCGGGAAGGGAGGCCTACGAGCAGTACTTC. The chain links TRBV18 to TRBJ2-7, with D perhaps TRBD2 (6 bases). V was cut by 3 bases and J by 2 bases, with 17 bases left in between. CDR1 and CDR2 from the germline V gene are KGHSH and LQKENI. The CDR3 contains 16 residues. The variable domain in full, with the rest retrieved from reference TRBV18 and TRBJ2-7, is NAGVMQNPRHLVRRRGQEARLRCSPMKGHSHVYWYRQLPEEGLKFMVYLQKENIIDESGMPKERFSAEFPKEGPSILRIQQVVRGDSAAYFCASSPSSGREAYEQYFGPGTRLTVT.

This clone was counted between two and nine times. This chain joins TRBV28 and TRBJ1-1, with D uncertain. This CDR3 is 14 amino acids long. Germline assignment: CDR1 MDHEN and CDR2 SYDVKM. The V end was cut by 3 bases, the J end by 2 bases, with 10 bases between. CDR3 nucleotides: TGTGCCAGCAGTTTCGACCAGGTTAACACTGAAGCTTTCTTT. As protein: CASSFDQVNTEAFF.

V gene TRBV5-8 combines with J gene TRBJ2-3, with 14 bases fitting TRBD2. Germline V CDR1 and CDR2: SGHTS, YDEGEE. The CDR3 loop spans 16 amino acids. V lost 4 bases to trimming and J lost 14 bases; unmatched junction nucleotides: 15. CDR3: CASSPIGTSGSPARYF. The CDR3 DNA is TGTGCCAGCAGCCCAATAGGGACTAGCGGGAGCCCTGCGCGGTATTTT.

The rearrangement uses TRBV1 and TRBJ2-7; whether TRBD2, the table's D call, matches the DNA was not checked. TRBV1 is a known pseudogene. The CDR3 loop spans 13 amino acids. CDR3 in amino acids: CTSSQGIEREQYF. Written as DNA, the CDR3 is TGCACCAGCAGCCAAGGTATAGAACGCGAGCAGTACTTC.

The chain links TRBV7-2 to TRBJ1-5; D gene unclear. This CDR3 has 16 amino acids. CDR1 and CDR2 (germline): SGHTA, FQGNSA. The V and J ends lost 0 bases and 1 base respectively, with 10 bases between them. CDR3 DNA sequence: TGTGCCAGCAGCTTAGCTGAGGGAGCGAGCAATCAGCCCCAGCATTTT. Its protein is CASSLAEGASNQPQHF.

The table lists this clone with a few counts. As DNA, the CDR3 is TGTGCCAGCAGCGACCCCACAGGGGGGGACTCTGGAAACACCATATATTTT. Residues: CASSDPTGGDSGNTIYF. J is TRBJ1-3 and V is TRBV9, with 8 bases matching TRBD1. This CDR3 region has 17 residues. Germline CDR1 reads SGDLS; CDR2 reads YYNGEE. The V and J ends lost 3 bases and 0 bases, in that order; junction bases with no gene match: 8.

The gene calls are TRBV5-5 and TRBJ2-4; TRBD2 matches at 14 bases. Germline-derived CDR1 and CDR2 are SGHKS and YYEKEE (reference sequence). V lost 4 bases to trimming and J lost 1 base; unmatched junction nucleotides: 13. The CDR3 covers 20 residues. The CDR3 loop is CASSPMGLAGERLAKNIQYF. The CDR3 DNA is TGTGCCAGCAGCCCTATGGGACTAGCGGGAGAAAGGCTGGCCAAAAACATTCAGTACTTC.

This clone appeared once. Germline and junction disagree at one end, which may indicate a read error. CDR3 amino acids: CTSGDRVNYGYTF. Written as DNA, the CDR3 is TGTACCAGTGGGGACAGGGTTAACTATGGCTACACCTTC. The rearrangement uses TRBV28 and TRBJ1-2; TRBD1 matches at 9 bases. From germline, CDR1 is MDHEN and CDR2 SYDVKM. The CDR3 consists of 13 residues.

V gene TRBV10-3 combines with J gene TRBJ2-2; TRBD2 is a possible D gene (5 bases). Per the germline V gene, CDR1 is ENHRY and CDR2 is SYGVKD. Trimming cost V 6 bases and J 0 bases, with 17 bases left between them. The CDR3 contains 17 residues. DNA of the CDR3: TGTGCCATCAGCGGGGTGGCGTCTACGACGAACACCGGGGAGCTGTTTTTT. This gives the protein CAISGVASTTNTGELFF.

CDR3 in DNA: TGTGCAGCGGCTCCGGGACAGGGCTACGAGCAGTACTTC. This codes for CAAAPGQGYEQYF. This chain uses TRBV5-4 with TRBJ2-7; TRBD1 matches at 9 bases. The V gene's germline CDR1 is SGHNT and CDR2 YYREEE (reference sequence). CDR3 length equals 13 residues.

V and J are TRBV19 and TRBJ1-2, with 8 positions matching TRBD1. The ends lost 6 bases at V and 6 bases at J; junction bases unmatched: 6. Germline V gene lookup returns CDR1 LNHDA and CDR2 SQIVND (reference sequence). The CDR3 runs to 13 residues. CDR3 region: CASSQGATNGYTF. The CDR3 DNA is TGTGCCAGTAGCCAGGGGGCAACAAATGGCTACACCTTC.